These T cell receptor beta chains were read from a single sample in a study of PD-L1 blockade in urothelial cancer. The protocol was immunoSEQ multiplex PCR, while the TCRdb copy is restricted to in-frame clones and leaves out a portion. The data hold more than 85,000 clones, with over 80% observed a single time. Sample: PBMCs, taken around atezolizumab (anti-PD-L1) treatment. These receptors came from an elderly woman with urothelial cancer. The CDR3 runs from the conserved cysteine through the conserved F or W. A D gene is named only where the DNA matches it firmly. The listing skips clone size in some rows; elsewhere it reads once, few, many or a size class.

abundance: .; j_gene: TRBJ1-1; v_gene: TRBV5-8; d_gene: .; CDR3nt: TGTGCCAGCAGCTGGGGCAGGAACACTGAAGCTTTCTTT; CDR3aa: CASSWGRNTEAFF
abundance: .; j_gene: TRBJ2-5; v_gene: TRBV30; d_gene: .; CDR3nt: TGTGCCTGGAGGGCGGGATGGGAGACCCAGTACTTC; CDR3aa: CAWRAGWETQYF
abundance: .; j_gene: TRBJ1-3; v_gene: TRBV10-3; d_gene: TRBD1; CDR3nt: TGTGCCATCCGGGGACAGGGGGGATCTGGAAACACCATATATTTT; CDR3aa: CAIRGQGGSGNTIYF
abundance: few; j_gene: TRBJ2-7; v_gene: TRBV19; d_gene: TRBD2; CDR3nt: TGTGCCAGTAGTATGTCGGGGGAGGGCCCCTACGAGCAGTACTTC; CDR3aa: CASSMSGEGPYEQYF
abundance: .; j_gene: TRBJ2-7; v_gene: TRBV5-1; d_gene: TRBD1; CDR3nt: TGCGCCAGCAGCTTGAACCGGGACAGGGTTAGCGAGCAGTACTTC; CDR3aa: CASSLNRDRVSEQYF
abundance: .; j_gene: TRBJ2-5; v_gene: TRBV29-1; d_gene: TRBD2; CDR3nt: TGCAGCGTTGTATTTAGCGGGGAGACCCAGTACTTC; CDR3aa: CSVVFSGETQYF
abundance: once; j_gene: TRBJ2-7; v_gene: TRBV29-1; d_gene: .; CDR3nt: TGCAGCGCCTCGGAAGGGGACTACGAGCAGTACTTC; CDR3aa: CSASEGDYEQYF
abundance: .; j_gene: TRBJ2-3; v_gene: TRBV27; d_gene: .; CDR3nt: TGTGCCAGCACCCTAGGACAGTCGAGCACAGATACGCAGTATTTT; CDR3aa: CASTLGQSSTDTQYF
abundance: .; j_gene: TRBJ2-2; v_gene: TRBV7-3; d_gene: .; CDR3nt: TGTGCCAGCAGCCCAATAAGACAGGATACCGGGGAGCTGTTTTTT; CDR3aa: CASSPIRQDTGELFF
abundance: .; j_gene: TRBJ2-6; v_gene: TRBV14; d_gene: .; CDR3nt: TGTGCCAGCAGCCAGCCCCAGGGTTCCGGGGCCAACGTCCTGACTTTC; CDR3aa: CASSQPQGSGANVLTF
abundance: .; j_gene: TRBJ2-1; v_gene: TRBV7-2; d_gene: .; CDR3nt: TGTGCCAGCAGCCTCGGGGTCAATGAGCAGTTCTTC; CDR3aa: CASSLGVNEQFF
abundance: few; j_gene: TRBJ1-1; v_gene: TRBV29-1; d_gene: .; CDR3nt: TGCAGCGTGAGACAGGTCAACACTGAAGCTTTCTTT; CDR3aa: CSVRQVNTEAFF
abundance: .; j_gene: TRBJ1-2; v_gene: TRBV28; d_gene: .; CDR3nt: TGTGCCAGCAGTTTAATGGGCCGGCTTGGGGGCTACACCTTC; CDR3aa: CASSLMGRLGGYTF
abundance: .; j_gene: TRBJ1-1; v_gene: TRBV27; d_gene: TRBD1; CDR3nt: TGTGCCAGCAGCGGGGACAGAAAAATGAACACTGAAGCTTTCTTT; CDR3aa: CASSGDRKMNTEAFF
abundance: .; j_gene: TRBJ1-2; v_gene: TRBV19; d_gene: .; CDR3nt: TGTGCCAGTAACCCAAACAGGGCGTACTATGGCTACACCTTC; CDR3aa: CASNPNRAYYGYTF
abundance: .; j_gene: TRBJ2-5; v_gene: TRBV5-6; d_gene: TRBD2; CDR3nt: TGTGCCAGCAGCTTTACTAGCGGGAGGGAGGAACAAGAGACCCAGTACTTC; CDR3aa: CASSFTSGREEQETQYF
abundance: .; j_gene: TRBJ1-1; v_gene: TRBV11-2; d_gene: .; CDR3nt: TGTGCCAGCAGCTTAGACCCCACAGGGCTCGCTTTCTTT; CDR3aa: CASSLDPTGLAFF
abundance: few; j_gene: TRBJ1-3; v_gene: TRBV19; d_gene: TRBD1; CDR3nt: TGTGCCAGTATGGACAGGGGGTCTGGAAACACCATATATTTT; CDR3aa: CASMDRGSGNTIYF
abundance: .; j_gene: TRBJ2-1; v_gene: TRBV2; d_gene: TRBD2; CDR3nt: TGTGCCAGCAGTGAAGCGCTAGCGGGGTTCTACAATGAGCAGTTCTTC; CDR3aa: CASSEALAGFYNEQFF
abundance: .; j_gene: TRBJ1-1; v_gene: TRBV6-6; d_gene: .; CDR3nt: TGTGCCAGCAGTCTCAGGGTTACTGAAGCTTTCTTT; CDR3aa: CASSLRVTEAFF
abundance: .; j_gene: TRBJ2-5; v_gene: TRBV5-1; d_gene: .; CDR3nt: TGCGCCAGCAGCCCCGAAGCAGGGTCGAAGACCCAGTACTTC; CDR3aa: CASSPEAGSKTQYF
abundance: .; j_gene: TRBJ2-5; v_gene: TRBV11-2; d_gene: .; CDR3nt: TGTGCCAGCAGCTCACTTCTGGAGGGGACGAAAGAGACCCAGTACTTC; CDR3aa: CASSSLLEGTKETQYF